These 8 T cell receptor beta chains were sequenced from one sample in a study of T cell repertoires in cytomegalovirus infection. TCRdb reprocessed the reads via MiXCR and lists one record per CDR3 protein. Found here are 450,000 to 550,000 distinct CDR3 sequences, approximately 17% of them singletons; the top ten hold about 24%. Sample: CD8+ T cells from PBMCs. The receptors originated from a human donor in good health (CMV status not recorded). Some clones in this sample may be carry-over from other donors' samples.

This chain joins TRBV28 and TRBJ2-3, with 7 bases identical to TRBD2. The V segment lost 6 bases and the J segment 4 bases; nucleotides outside the gene matches: 7. CDR1 and CDR2 from the germline V gene are MDHEN and SYDVKM. The CDR3 runs 14 residues. The CDR3, as DNA: TGTGCCAGCAGGCTGGCGGGAGAGTCAGATACGCAGTATTTT. It encodes CASRLAGESDTQYF.

This clonotype occurred a few times. The chain recombines TRBV12-3 or TRBV12-4 with TRBJ1-2, with TRBD1 as a possible D gene (6 bases). Trimming stripped 7 bases from V and 8 bases from J, with 20 bases between. The CDR3 is 14 residues long. The CDR3 protein is CASNDRIPGGGYTF. Here the CDR3 DNA reads TGTGCCAGCAACGACAGGATACCCGGTGGAGGCTACACCTTC.

This chain uses TRBV3-1 with TRBJ1-2, with D perhaps matching TRBD1 (5 bases). Trimming pared 3 bases from V and 8 bases from J, leaving 10 bases between. CDR1 is LGHDT, CDR2 YNNKEL, per germline (reference sequence). The CDR3 has 12 residues. The CDR3 is CASSHGAGGYTF. CDR3 bases: TGTGCCAGCAGCCATGGGGCGGGGGGCTACACCTTC.

The chain combines TRBV3-1 with TRBJ2-7; unclear D gene. Deletions cut 0 bases from V and 6 bases from J, with 9 bases between. Germline-derived CDR1 and CDR2 are LGHDT and YNNKEL (reference sequence). The CDR3 extends over 13 amino acids. For the CDR3, the DNA is TGTGCCAGCAGCCAAGATACCCCCACCGAGCAGTACTTC. It is translated as CASSQDTPTEQYF.

This clonotype was recorded many times. The J gene is TRBJ2-6, the V gene TRBV7-6; D is ambiguous. Germline-derived CDR1 and CDR2 are SGHVS and FNYEAQ. V was shortened by 5 bases and J by 4 bases, with 12 bases between the two germline ends. The CDR3 totals 15 residues. The CDR3 DNA reads as TGTGCCAGCAGCCGAGGACCTGCCGGGGCCAACGTCCTGACTTTC. Amino acids: CASSRGPAGANVLTF.

J is TRBJ2-7 and V is TRBV27; tentative D call: TRBD2 (6 bases). V lost 5 bases and J 1 base, leaving 21 bases between the germline ends. Germline V CDR1 and CDR2: MNHEY, SMNVEV (reference sequence). CDR3 size: 17 residues. Here the CDR3 reads CASSPTGAGRGSYEQYF. In nucleotides, the CDR3 is TGTGCCAGCAGTCCGACGGGTGCTGGGCGGGGATCCTACGAGCAGTACTTC.

In this sample, this clonotype turned up many times. The gene calls are TRBV6-6 and TRBJ2-2, with D unresolved. Trimming removed 5 bases from V and 4 bases from J, with 5 bases in between. The germline V gene has CDR1 MNHNY and CDR2 SVGAGI (reference sequence). The CDR3 runs 12 residues. The CDR3 spells CASSGATGELFF. DNA of the CDR3: TGTGCCAGCAGTGGAGCCACCGGGGAGCTGTTTTTT.

The V gene is TRBV5-4, the J gene TRBJ1-2; the D gene is possibly TRBD1 (5 bases). The germline gives CDR1 SGHNT, CDR2 YYREEE (reference sequence). Trimming took off 5 bases at V and 6 bases at J, with 20 bases between the two ends. CDR3 size: 15 residues. The CDR3 loop reads CASSPLQGSADGYTF. DNA of the CDR3: TGTGCCAGCAGTCCACTTCAGGGTTCCGCCGATGGCTACACCTTC.